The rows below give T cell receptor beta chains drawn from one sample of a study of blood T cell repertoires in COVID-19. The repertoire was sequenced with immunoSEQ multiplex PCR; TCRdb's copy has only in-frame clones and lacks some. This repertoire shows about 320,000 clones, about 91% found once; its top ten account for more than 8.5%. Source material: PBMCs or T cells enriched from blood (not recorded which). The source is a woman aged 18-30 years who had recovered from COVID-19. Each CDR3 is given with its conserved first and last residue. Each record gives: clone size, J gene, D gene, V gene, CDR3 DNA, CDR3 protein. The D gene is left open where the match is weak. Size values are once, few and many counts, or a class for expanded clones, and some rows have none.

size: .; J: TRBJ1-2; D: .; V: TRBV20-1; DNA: TGCAGTGCTAGTCCAGGGTTCGGCGGCTACACCTTC; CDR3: CSASPGFGGYTF
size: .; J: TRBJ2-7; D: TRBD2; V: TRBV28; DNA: TGTGCCAGCAGTCAAGGCGGGACTAGTGCCTACGAGCAGTACTTC; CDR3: CASSQGGTSAYEQYF
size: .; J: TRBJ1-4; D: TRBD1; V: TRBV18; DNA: TGTGCCAGCTCACTCAGGGGGGATGAAAAACTGTTTTTT; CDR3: CASSLRGDEKLFF
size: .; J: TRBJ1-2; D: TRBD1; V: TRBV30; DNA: TGTGCCTGGAGCGCGGACAGGGCCTTCTATGGCTACACCTTC; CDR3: CAWSADRAFYGYTF
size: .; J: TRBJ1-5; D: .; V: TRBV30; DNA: TGTGCCTGGAGCCTCGGACTGGGGAATCAGCCCCAGCATTTT; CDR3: CAWSLGLGNQPQHF
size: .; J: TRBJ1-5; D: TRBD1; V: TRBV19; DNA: TGTGCCAGTGACCGAGCCGGAGGACAGGATTCTGATCAGCCCCAGCATTTT; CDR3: CASDRAGGQDSDQPQHF
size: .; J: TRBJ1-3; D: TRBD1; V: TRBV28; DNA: TGTGCCAGCAGTATGACAGGGGACGGAAACACCATATATTTT; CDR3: CASSMTGDGNTIYF
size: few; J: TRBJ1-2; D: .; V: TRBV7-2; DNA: TGTGCCAGCAGCTTCCATAGGGGATATGGCTACACCTTC; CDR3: CASSFHRGYGYTF
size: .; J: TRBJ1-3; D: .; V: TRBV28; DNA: TGTGCCAGCACCAACAACGGGGGGCGAGGAAACACCATATATTTT; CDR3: CASTNNGGRGNTIYF
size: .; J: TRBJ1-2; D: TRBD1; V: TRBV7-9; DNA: TGTGCCAGCAGCTTCGTACCCGGGACAGGGGACTATGGCTACACCTTC; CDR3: CASSFVPGTGDYGYTF
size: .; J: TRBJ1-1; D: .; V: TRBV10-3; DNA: TGTGCCATCAGCGTACAGGCGGAAATGAACACTGAAGCTTTCTTT; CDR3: CAISVQAEMNTEAFF
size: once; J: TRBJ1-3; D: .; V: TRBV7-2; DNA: TGTGCCAGCAGCGCGAATCCCGGGGGCTCTGGAAACACCATATATTTT; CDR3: CASSANPGGSGNTIYF
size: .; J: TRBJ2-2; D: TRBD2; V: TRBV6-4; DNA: TGTGCCAGCAGTGGGGGCACTAGCGGGAGACCCACCGGGGAGCTGTTTTTT; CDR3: CASSGGTSGRPTGELFF
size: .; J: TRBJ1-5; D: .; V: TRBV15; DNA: TGTGCCACCAGCAGAGATATGGTAGAAAATCAGCCCCAGCATTTT; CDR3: CATSRDMVENQPQHF
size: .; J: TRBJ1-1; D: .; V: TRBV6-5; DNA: TGTGCCAGCAAACGGGACACTGAAGCTTTCTTT; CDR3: CASKRDTEAFF
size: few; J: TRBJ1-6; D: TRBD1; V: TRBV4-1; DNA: TGCGCCAGCAGTTTCGGACAGGTCGCCTCACCCCTCCACTTT; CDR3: CASSFGQVASPLHF
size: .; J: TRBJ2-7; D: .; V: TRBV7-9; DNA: TGTGCCAGCAGCCGTATCTACGAGCAGTACTTC; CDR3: CASSRIYEQYF
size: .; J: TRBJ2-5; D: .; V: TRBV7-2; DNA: TGTGCCAGCAGCTTGGGGGGGACCCAGTACTTC; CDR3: CASSLGGTQYF
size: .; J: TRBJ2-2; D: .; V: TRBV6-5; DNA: TGTGCCAGCAGTTACGGGAGTGGGACCGGGGAGCTGTTTTTT; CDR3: CASSYGSGTGELFF
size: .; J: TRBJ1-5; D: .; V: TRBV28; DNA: TGTGCCAGCAGGACCCCCAGGGATAGCAATCAGCCCCAGCATTTT; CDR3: CASRTPRDSNQPQHF
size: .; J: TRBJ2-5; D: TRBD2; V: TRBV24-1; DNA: TGTGCCACCAGTGATCCCCGTGGGAGGGGTGAGACCCAGTACTTC; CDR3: CATSDPRGRGETQYF
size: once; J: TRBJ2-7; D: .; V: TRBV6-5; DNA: TGTGCCAGCAGTTACCGGCAGGCTCGTCCCTACGAGCAGTACTTC; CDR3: CASSYRQARPYEQYF